The rows below give T cell receptor beta chains drawn from one sample of a study of CD8 T cells in ankylosing spondylitis. In TCRdb, the 5' RACE reads were re-called with MiXCR into one record per CDR3 protein. The data contain 350,000 to 450,000 distinct CDR3 sequences, more than 25% of them singletons. Sequencing was carried out using blood, either unsorted or a sorted T cell fraction (not recorded which). Every receptor here comes from a male donor with ankylosing spondylitis. Each CDR3 is given with its conserved first and last residue. A D gene is named only where the DNA matches it firmly. Rows give clone size only sometimes, using once, few, many, or a class for an expanded clone.

d_call: NA
v_call: TRBV29-1
j_call: TRBJ1-2
clone_size: NA
cdr3_aa: CSVVSAPNVYGYTF
cdr3_nt: TGCAGCGTCGTCTCCGCGCCGAACGTCTATGGCTACACCTTC

d_call: TRBD1
v_call: TRBV18
j_call: TRBJ2-1
clone_size: NA
cdr3_aa: CASSPRTGYEQFF
cdr3_nt: TGTGCCAGCTCACCGCGGACAGGGTATGAGCAGTTCTTC

d_call: NA
v_call: TRBV27
j_call: TRBJ2-1
clone_size: few
cdr3_aa: CASSFQGKSSYNEQFF
cdr3_nt: TGTGCCAGCAGTTTTCAGGGCAAGAGCTCCTACAATGAGCAGTTCTTC

d_call: NA
v_call: TRBV6-1
j_call: TRBJ1-2
clone_size: few
cdr3_aa: CASRHLDGLYGYTF
cdr3_nt: TGTGCCAGCAGACACTTAGACGGCCTCTATGGCTACACCTTC

d_call: NA
v_call: TRBV28
j_call: TRBJ2-5
clone_size: NA
cdr3_aa: CALSDRTSQETQYF
cdr3_nt: TGTGCACTTTCGGACAGGACTAGCCAAGAGACCCAGTACTTC

d_call: TRBD2
v_call: TRBV5-1
j_call: TRBJ2-3
clone_size: NA
cdr3_aa: CASSSRDYRTDTQYF
cdr3_nt: TGCGCCAGCAGCTCCCGGGACTACCGCACAGATACGCAGTATTTT

d_call: NA
v_call: TRBV30
j_call: TRBJ1-6
clone_size: NA
cdr3_aa: CAWSVRPTLNSPLHF
cdr3_nt: TGTGCCTGGAGTGTACGCCCGACCCTTAATTCACCCCTCCACTTT

d_call: TRBD1
v_call: TRBV6-5
j_call: TRBJ1-2
clone_size: NA
cdr3_aa: CASSYSKQGTNYGYTF
cdr3_nt: TGTGCCAGCAGTTACTCGAAACAGGGGACGAACTATGGCTACACCTTC

d_call: NA
v_call: TRBV20-1
j_call: TRBJ2-4
clone_size: NA
cdr3_aa: CSARTIRGKNIQYF
cdr3_nt: TGCAGTGCCCGGACCATAAGAGGCAAAAACATTCAGTACTTC

d_call: NA
v_call: TRBV9
j_call: TRBJ2-7
clone_size: few
cdr3_aa: CASSASTGEDEQYF
cdr3_nt: TGTGCCAGCAGCGCTTCAACCGGGGAGGACGAGCAGTACTTC

d_call: NA
v_call: TRBV18
j_call: TRBJ1-1
clone_size: few
cdr3_aa: CASSPFGGLNTEAFF
cdr3_nt: TGTGCCAGCTCACCATTTGGGGGTCTGAACACTGAAGCTTTCTTT

d_call: NA
v_call: TRBV27
j_call: TRBJ2-7
clone_size: few
cdr3_aa: CASSSYFTYEQYF
cdr3_nt: TGTGCCAGCAGTTCGTACTTTACCTACGAGCAGTACTTC

d_call: NA
v_call: TRBV10-3
j_call: TRBJ2-1
clone_size: many
cdr3_aa: CAISEGLLSYNEQFF
cdr3_nt: TGTGCCATCAGTGAGGGACTCCTCAGCTACAATGAGCAGTTCTTC

d_call: NA
v_call: TRBV7-9
j_call: TRBJ2-5
clone_size: NA
cdr3_aa: CASSLSQALRETQYF
cdr3_nt: TGTGCCAGCAGCTTAAGCCAGGCTCTGAGGGAGACCCAGTACTTC

d_call: NA
v_call: TRBV20-1
j_call: TRBJ2-7
clone_size: few
cdr3_aa: CSAWQGRYEQYF
cdr3_nt: TGCAGTGCCTGGCAAGGGCGGTACGAGCAGTACTTC

d_call: NA
v_call: TRBV10-3
j_call: TRBJ2-7
clone_size: few
cdr3_aa: CASGGQGYSYEQYF
cdr3_nt: TGTGCCTCCGGGGGTCAGGGTTACTCCTACGAGCAGTACTTC

d_call: NA
v_call: TRBV18
j_call: TRBJ1-5
clone_size: few
cdr3_aa: CASSPQGWPYQPQHF
cdr3_nt: TGTGCCAGCTCACCACAGGGGTGGCCCTATCAGCCCCAGCATTTT

d_call: NA
v_call: TRBV12-3/TRBV12-4
j_call: TRBJ2-7
clone_size: many
cdr3_aa: CASSLIGESYEQYF
cdr3_nt: TGTGCCAGCAGTTTAATCGGAGAGTCCTACGAGCAGTACTTC

d_call: TRBD2
v_call: TRBV10-3
j_call: TRBJ2-3
clone_size: NA
cdr3_aa: CAISERGSGRTPDTQYF
cdr3_nt: TGTGCCATCAGTGAGAGGGGTAGCGGGAGAACCCCAGATACGCAGTATTTT

d_call: TRBD1
v_call: TRBV5-1
j_call: TRBJ2-2
clone_size: NA
cdr3_aa: CASSPGTGETGELFF
cdr3_nt: TGCGCCAGCAGTCCCGGGACAGGGGAAACCGGGGAGCTGTTTTTT

d_call: TRBD1
v_call: TRBV7-2
j_call: TRBJ2-4
clone_size: NA
cdr3_aa: CASTRDRGLGIQYF
cdr3_nt: TGTGCCAGCACGCGAGACAGGGGACTTGGCATTCAGTACTTC

d_call: TRBD2
v_call: TRBV28
j_call: TRBJ2-7
clone_size: NA
cdr3_aa: CASSLSGTSGNYEQYF
cdr3_nt: TGTGCCAGCAGTTTATCCGGGACTAGCGGGAACTACGAGCAGTACTTC

d_call: NA
v_call: TRBV11-3
j_call: TRBJ2-2
clone_size: few
cdr3_aa: CASSFKRNTGELFF
cdr3_nt: TGTGCCAGCAGCTTTAAGAGGAACACCGGGGAGCTGTTTTTT

d_call: TRBD2
v_call: TRBV20-1
j_call: TRBJ2-1
clone_size: NA
cdr3_aa: CSARDGGLVINEQFF
cdr3_nt: TGCAGTGCTAGAGATGGGGGACTAGTGATCAATGAGCAGTTCTTC

d_call: NA
v_call: TRBV25-1
j_call: TRBJ2-1
clone_size: NA
cdr3_aa: CASARGDEQFF
cdr3_nt: TGTGCCAGCGCCAGGGGGGATGAGCAGTTCTTC

d_call: NA
v_call: TRBV5-1
j_call: TRBJ2-3
clone_size: NA
cdr3_aa: CASTKDGGKPDTQYF
cdr3_nt: TGCGCCAGCACCAAAGATGGGGGAAAACCAGATACGCAGTATTTT

d_call: TRBD1
v_call: TRBV12-3/TRBV12-4
j_call: TRBJ1-5
clone_size: few
cdr3_aa: CASTQGGDQPQHF
cdr3_nt: TGTGCCAGCACCCAGGGGGGGGATCAGCCCCAGCATTTT

d_call: NA
v_call: TRBV20-1
j_call: TRBJ1-5
clone_size: NA
cdr3_aa: CSARGGAVGNQPQHF
cdr3_nt: TGCAGTGCTCGGGGGGGGGCGGTGGGCAATCAGCCCCAGCATTTT

d_call: TRBD1
v_call: TRBV7-9
j_call: TRBJ1-3
clone_size: NA
cdr3_aa: CASSLEGGDGGNTIYF
cdr3_nt: TGTGCCAGCAGCTTAGAAGGGGGCGATGGTGGAAACACCATATATTTT

d_call: TRBD1
v_call: TRBV18
j_call: TRBJ1-2
clone_size: few
cdr3_aa: CASSPDTGAEGYTF
cdr3_nt: TGTGCCAGCTCACCGGATACAGGGGCGGAGGGCTACACCTTC

d_call: NA
v_call: TRBV5-1
j_call: TRBJ2-6
clone_size: NA
cdr3_aa: CASSLSPGANVLTF
cdr3_nt: TGCGCCAGCAGCTTGAGCCCTGGGGCCAACGTCCTGACTTTC

d_call: NA
v_call: TRBV9
j_call: TRBJ2-7
clone_size: NA
cdr3_aa: CASSVGPGAYEQYF
cdr3_nt: TGTGCCAGCAGCGTAGGACCGGGGGCCTACGAGCAGTACTTC

d_call: NA
v_call: TRBV27
j_call: TRBJ2-7
clone_size: few
cdr3_aa: CASNPGSGYSYEQYF
cdr3_nt: TGTGCCAGCAACCCGGGGTCGGGATACTCCTACGAGCAGTACTTC

d_call: TRBD2
v_call: TRBV5-4
j_call: TRBJ2-1
clone_size: few
cdr3_aa: CASSGEAGVYNEQFF
cdr3_nt: TGTGCCAGCAGCGGGGAGGCGGGAGTTTACAATGAGCAGTTCTTC

d_call: NA
v_call: TRBV5-1
j_call: TRBJ2-1
clone_size: NA
cdr3_aa: CASSLELGGNNEQFF
cdr3_nt: TGCGCCAGCAGCTTGGAGTTAGGGGGGAACAATGAGCAGTTCTTC

d_call: TRBD1
v_call: TRBV12-3/TRBV12-4
j_call: TRBJ1-1
clone_size: NA
cdr3_aa: CASRVQGARSEAFF
cdr3_nt: TGTGCCAGCAGGGTACAGGGGGCGCGTTCTGAAGCTTTCTTT

d_call: TRBD2
v_call: TRBV5-1
j_call: TRBJ2-2
clone_size: once
cdr3_aa: CASSELLASNTGELFF
cdr3_nt: TGCGCCAGCAGCGAATTACTAGCGTCGAACACCGGGGAGCTGTTTTTT

d_call: TRBD2
v_call: TRBV18
j_call: TRBJ2-1
clone_size: NA
cdr3_aa: CASSPGLEDEQFF
cdr3_nt: TGTGCCAGCTCACCGGGACTAGAGGATGAGCAGTTCTTC

d_call: NA
v_call: TRBV20-1
j_call: TRBJ2-2
clone_size: NA
cdr3_aa: CSARKSLGTGELFF
cdr3_nt: TGCAGTGCTAGAAAGTCTCTGGGCACCGGGGAGCTGTTTTTT

d_call: NA
v_call: TRBV20-1
j_call: TRBJ1-5
clone_size: NA
cdr3_aa: CSASPVDQPQHF
cdr3_nt: TGCAGTGCTAGTCCCGTTGATCAGCCCCAGCATTTT

d_call: TRBD2
v_call: TRBV19
j_call: TRBJ2-7
clone_size: NA
cdr3_aa: CASSSRGSGSSYEQYF
cdr3_nt: TGTGCCAGTAGTTCCCGGGGTAGCGGGAGCTCCTACGAGCAGTACTTC

d_call: NA
v_call: TRBV3-1
j_call: TRBJ2-7
clone_size: few
cdr3_aa: CASSQTGGGGRYEQYF
cdr3_nt: TGTGCCAGCAGCCAAACAGGGGGGGGAGGGAGATACGAGCAGTACTTC

d_call: NA
v_call: TRBV11-1
j_call: TRBJ2-2
clone_size: NA
cdr3_aa: CASRPDRPILLDTGELFF
cdr3_nt: TGTGCCAGCAGGCCGGACAGACCGATCCTCTTGGACACCGGGGAGCTGTTTTTT

d_call: NA
v_call: TRBV20-1
j_call: TRBJ2-1
clone_size: few
cdr3_aa: CSAKDTRVTTRGEQFF
cdr3_nt: TGCAGTGCAAAAGATACGCGGGTAACAACCCGCGGGGAGCAGTTCTTC

d_call: TRBD1
v_call: TRBV6-1
j_call: TRBJ1-4
clone_size: once
cdr3_aa: CASSEDRVTEKLFF
cdr3_nt: TGTGCCAGCAGTGAGGACAGGGTGACCGAAAAACTGTTTTTT

d_call: NA
v_call: TRBV20-1
j_call: TRBJ2-7
clone_size: few
cdr3_aa: CSAMDSFRQYEQYF
cdr3_nt: TGCAGTGCTATGGACAGTTTCCGTCAATACGAGCAGTACTTC

d_call: NA
v_call: TRBV5-1
j_call: TRBJ2-3
clone_size: many
cdr3_aa: CASSFPGADTQYF
cdr3_nt: TGCGCCAGCAGCTTCCCCGGGGCAGATACGCAGTATTTT

d_call: TRBD2
v_call: TRBV18
j_call: TRBJ2-3
clone_size: few
cdr3_aa: CASSHGLAGALTDTQYF
cdr3_nt: TGTGCCAGCTCACACGGACTAGCGGGGGCCCTAACAGATACGCAGTATTTT

d_call: NA
v_call: TRBV15
j_call: TRBJ1-5
clone_size: few
cdr3_aa: CATSSGVGDNQPQHF
cdr3_nt: TGTGCCACCAGCAGCGGGGTCGGGGACAATCAGCCCCAGCATTTT

d_call: NA
v_call: TRBV12-3/TRBV12-4
j_call: TRBJ1-4
clone_size: few
cdr3_aa: CASSFRGGNEKLFF
cdr3_nt: TGTGCCAGCAGTTTCCGGGGAGGGAATGAAAAACTGTTTTTT

d_call: NA
v_call: TRBV20-1
j_call: TRBJ1-3
clone_size: few
cdr3_aa: CSARDSTSGNTIYF
cdr3_nt: TGCAGTGCTAGAGATTCGACATCTGGAAACACCATATATTTT

d_call: NA
v_call: TRBV3-1
j_call: TRBJ2-1
clone_size: few
cdr3_aa: CASSQLSSYNEQFF
cdr3_nt: TGTGCCAGCAGCCAACTTAGCTCCTACAATGAGCAGTTCTTC

d_call: TRBD1
v_call: TRBV6-1
j_call: TRBJ1-6
clone_size: NA
cdr3_aa: CASSRQGMDSPLHF
cdr3_nt: TGTGCCAGCAGTCGACAGGGAATGGATTCACCCCTCCACTTT